These 7 T cell receptor beta chains originate from one sample sequenced in a study of response to subunit inactivated influenza vaccine. TCRdb processed the RT-PCR reads anew with MiXCR; each CDR3 protein has one entry. The table includes around 190,000 distinct CDR3 sequences, about 9% detected once. Sequencing was performed on non-naive T cells sorted from PBMCs, taken on the day of vaccination. The origin of the receptors is a man over 45 who received an inactivated influenza vaccine.

In regard to this clonotype: Germline and junction disagree at one end, which may indicate a read error. The chain uses TRBV7-2 and TRBJ2-7; D unclear. The germline V gene has CDR1 SGHTA and CDR2 FQGNSA. CDR3 length: 11 amino acids. The DNA for the CDR3 is TGTGTCAGCAGCTTGGGTTACGAGCAGTACTTC. Its translation: CVSSLGYEQYF.

This clonotype has at least ten counts. The chain couples TRBV6-2 or TRBV6-3 to TRBJ2-2; the D gene is possibly TRBD2 (6 bases). This CDR3 contains 16 residues. The V end lost 1 base, the J end lost 1 base, and 10 bases lay between the germline ends. The germline CDR1 and CDR2 sequences are MNHEY and SVGEGT. The CDR3 is CASSYLGGVNTGELFF. The CDR3 DNA reads as TGTGCCAGCAGTTACTTGGGCGGGGTGAACACCGGGGAGCTGTTTTTT.

This clonotype was recorded a few times. V and J are TRBV24-1 and TRBJ2-3, with 11 bases that match TRBD1. This CDR3 is 16 amino acids long. V gave up 4 bases and J gave up 4 bases; unmatched junction bases: 6. Per germline, CDR1 KGHDR and CDR2 SFDVKD. The CDR3 DNA follows: TGTGCCACCAGTGAGCCGGACAGGGGGCGATCAGATACGCAGTATTTT. It translates to CATSEPDRGRSDTQYF.

This clonotype was observed many times. V usage is TRBV6-1 and J usage is TRBJ1-2; D is ambiguous. Trimming removed 0 bases from V and 8 bases from J, with 13 bases in between. Germline V gene sequence: CDR1 MNHNS, CDR2 SASEGT. This CDR3 spans 14 amino acids. DNA of the CDR3: TGTGCCAGCAGTGAAGCGCTTCGGGGTAGCGGCTACACCTTC. Amino acid sequence: CASSEALRGSGYTF.

This clonotype was seen only a few times. The V gene is TRBV6-1, the J gene TRBJ2-7; 9 nucleotides agree with TRBD1. Unmatched junction bases numbered 10, after V lost 4 bases and J lost 0 bases. Germline-derived CDR1 and CDR2 are MNHNS and SASEGT. This CDR3 is built from 17 residues. The CDR3 DNA is TGTGCCAGCAGTGGTCCCGGGACAGGGTCGGCCTCCTACGAGCAGTACTTC. Its protein product is CASSGPGTGSASYEQYF.

The chain is built from TRBV7-9 and TRBJ1-4, with TRBD1 as a possible D gene (6 bases). Germline CDR1 SEHNR, CDR2 FQNEAQ (reference sequence). V shed 8 bases and J shed 6 bases, with 16 bases lying between them. This CDR3 comprises 14 residues. This CDR3 reads CASGRTEEYEKLFF. The DNA for the CDR3 is TGTGCCAGCGGGCGGACAGAGGAATATGAAAAACTGTTTTTT.

The chain joins TRBV20-1 to TRBJ2-7; the D is unclear. The CDR3 is 10 amino acids. V was clipped by 6 bases and J by 7 bases, with 10 bases between them. Germline values: CDR1 DFQATT, CDR2 SNEGSKA (reference sequence). CDR3 coding DNA: TGCAGTGCGGAACGTCGGGAGCAGTACTTC. Amino acids: CSAERREQYF.